This TCR beta chain was recorded in a study of blood T cell repertoires in COVID-19. Only in-frame clones appear in the TCRdb table, and some are missing; sequencing was by immunoSEQ multiplex PCR. The table includes about 52,000 clones, 85% to 90% detected once. After removal of 5 bases from V and 8 bases from J, the junction contained 12 bases not matched to a gene. Germline V gene data show CDR1 as SGHAT and CDR2 as FQNNGV. The CDR3 runs to 16 residues. The clonotype comes from an older man with active or convalescent COVID-19. Material for sequencing was peripheral blood. This chain connects TRBV11-2 to TRBJ1-6, with TRBD1 identical over 7 bases. The CDR3 bases are TGTGCCAGCAGCAAAGACGGGGACAGAAAAGATTCACCCCTCCACTTT. Residues: CASSKDGDRKDSPLHF.